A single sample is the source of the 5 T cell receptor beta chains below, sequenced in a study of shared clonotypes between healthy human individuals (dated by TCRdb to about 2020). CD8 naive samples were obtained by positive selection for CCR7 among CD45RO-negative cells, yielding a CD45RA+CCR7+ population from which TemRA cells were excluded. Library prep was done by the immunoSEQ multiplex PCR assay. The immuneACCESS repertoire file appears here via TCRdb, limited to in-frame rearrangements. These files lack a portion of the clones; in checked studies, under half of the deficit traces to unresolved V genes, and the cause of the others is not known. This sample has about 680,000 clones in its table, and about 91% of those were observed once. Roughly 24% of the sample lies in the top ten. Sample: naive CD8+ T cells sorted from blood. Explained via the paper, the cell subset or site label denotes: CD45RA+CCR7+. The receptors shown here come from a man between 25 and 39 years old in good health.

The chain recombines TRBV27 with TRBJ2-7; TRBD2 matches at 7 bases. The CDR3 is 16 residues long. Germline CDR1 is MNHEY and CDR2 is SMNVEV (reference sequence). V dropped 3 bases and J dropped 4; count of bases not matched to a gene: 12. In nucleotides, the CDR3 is TGTGCCAGCAGTTTTGGTGGCAGCGACGGGGGGTACGAGCAGTACTTC. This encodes CASSFGGSDGGYEQYF.

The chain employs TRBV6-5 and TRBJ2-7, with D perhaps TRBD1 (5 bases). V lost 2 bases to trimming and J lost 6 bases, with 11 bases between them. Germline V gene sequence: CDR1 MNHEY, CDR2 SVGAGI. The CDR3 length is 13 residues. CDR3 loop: CASSYAGHSEQYF. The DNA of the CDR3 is TGTGCCAGCAGTTACGCAGGACACAGCGAGCAGTACTTC.

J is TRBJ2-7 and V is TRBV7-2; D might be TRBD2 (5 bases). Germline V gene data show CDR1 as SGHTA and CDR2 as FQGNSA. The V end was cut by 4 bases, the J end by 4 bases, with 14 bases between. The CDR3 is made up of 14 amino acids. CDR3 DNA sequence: TGTGCCAGCAGCTGGTTTACGGGATTTTACGAGCAGTACTTC. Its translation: CASSWFTGFYEQYF.

CDR3 sequence (DNA): TGTGCCAGCAGTGAATATCGCGCCTCTGGGGCCAACGTCCTGACTTTC. This sequence encodes CASSEYRASGANVLTF. The gene calls are TRBV25-1 and TRBJ2-6; D not certain. With 0 bases removed from V and 0 bases from J, the gap between germline ends came to 6 bases. Looked up from germline, CDR1 is MGHDK and CDR2 is SYGVNS. The CDR3 is 16 amino acids. Using reference TRBV25-1 and TRBJ2-6 for the parts outside the CDR3, the full variable domain is EADIYQTPRYLVIGTGKKITLECSQTMGHDKMYWYQQDPGMELHLIHYSYGVNSTEKGDLSSESTVSRIRTEHFPLTLESARPSHTSQYLCASSEYRASGANVLTFGAGSRLTVL.

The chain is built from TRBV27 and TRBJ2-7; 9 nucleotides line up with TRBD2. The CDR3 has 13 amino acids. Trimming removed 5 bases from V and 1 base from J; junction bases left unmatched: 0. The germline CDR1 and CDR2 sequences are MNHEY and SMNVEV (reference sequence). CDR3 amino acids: CASSSGRSYEQYF. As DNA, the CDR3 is TGTGCCAGCAGTAGCGGGAGGTCCTACGAGCAGTACTTC.